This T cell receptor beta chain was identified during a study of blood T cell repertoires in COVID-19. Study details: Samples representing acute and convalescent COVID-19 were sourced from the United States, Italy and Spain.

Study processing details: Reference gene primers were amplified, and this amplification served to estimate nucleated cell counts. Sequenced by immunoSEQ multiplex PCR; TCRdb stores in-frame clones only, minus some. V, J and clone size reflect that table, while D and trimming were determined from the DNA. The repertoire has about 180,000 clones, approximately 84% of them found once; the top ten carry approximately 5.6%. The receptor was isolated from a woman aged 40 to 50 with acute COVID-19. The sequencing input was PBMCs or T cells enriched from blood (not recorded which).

The CDR3 coding sequence is TGCGCCAGCAGTCTTACAGGGCCCACTGAAGCTTTCTTT. Amino acid sequence: CASSLTGPTEAFF. This chain uses TRBV5-1 with TRBJ1-1; a possible D gene is TRBD1 (6 bases). V shed 5 bases and J shed 4 bases, with 12 bases lying between them. Germline loops: CDR1 SGHRS, CDR2 YFSETQ. The CDR3 length is 13 residues.